This entry lists 26 T cell receptor beta chains sequenced from one sample in a study of T-cell memory formation after mild COVID-19. TCRdb reanalysed the 5' RACE reads using MiXCR and keeps one entry per CDR3 protein. The sample contains under 300,000 distinct CDR3 sequences, under 20% of which appear only once. Source material: PBMCs or a T cell subset sorted from them (not recorded which). Source of these receptors: a man aged 18 to 29 who had mild COVID-19 (a few samples of this study predate the infection). Cell type and time point are not known.

Only a few counts were recorded for this clonotype. This chain uses TRBV29-1 with TRBJ1-5, with 9 bases matching TRBD1. The CDR3 runs to 14 residues. The J segment lost 4 bases and the V segment lost 4 bases, leaving 5 bases of the junction unmatched. Per germline, CDR1 SQVTM and CDR2 ANQGSEA. The CDR3 DNA reads TGCAGCGTTGTTCCCGGGACAGGGAATCAGCCCCAGCATTTT. Encoded protein: CSVVPGTGNQPQHF.

CDR3 loop: CASSQDPLAGAYNEQFF. DNA of the CDR3: TGTGCCAGCAGCCAAGATCCCTTAGCGGGGGCCTACAATGAGCAGTTCTTC. The genes are TRBV3-1 and TRBJ2-1; TRBD2 matches at 9 bases. V lost 0 bases, J lost 2 bases, and 5 bases stayed unmatched. The CDR3 spans 17 residues. Germline CDR1 LGHDT, CDR2 YNNKEL (reference sequence).

This clonotype came up a few times. The chain has TRBV7-9 and TRBJ2-3; no reliable D call. Germline loops: CDR1 SEHNR, CDR2 FQNEAQ (reference sequence). The germline V and J ends were trimmed by 5 bases and 1 base, with 16 bases remaining between them. The CDR3 contains 16 residues. CDR3 DNA: TGTGCCAGCAGCCATTACCGGGCGGCAGGCACAGATACGCAGTATTTT. Amino acid sequence: CASSHYRAAGTDTQYF. Combining the CDR3 with reference TRBV7-9 and TRBJ2-3 gives the whole variable domain DTGVSQNPRHKITKRGQNVTFRCDPISEHNRLYWYRQTLGQGPEFLTYFQNEAQLEKSRLLSDRFSAERPKGSFSTLEIQRTEQGDSAMYLCASSHYRAAGTDTQYFGPGTRLTVL.

This clonotype has only a few counts. This chain links TRBV5-1 with TRBJ2-5; TRBD1 matches at 9 bases. Germline V gene lookup returns CDR1 SGHRS and CDR2 YFSETQ. The CDR3 contains 16 residues. The junction had 8 bases not matched to a gene; V was cut back by 3 bases and J by 2 bases. The CDR3 region has the DNA TGCGCCAGCAGCTCCCCTCCGGACAGGGGACAAGAGACCCAGTACTTC. Its translation: CASSSPPDRGQETQYF.

This clonotype has just a few counts. The DNA for the CDR3 is TGTGCCAGCAGCAATTCCGACTACGAGCAGTACTTC. It yields the protein CASSNSDYEQYF. J is TRBJ2-7 and V is TRBV6-2 or TRBV6-3; D is undetermined. Germline V gene sequence: CDR1 MNHEY, CDR2 SVGEGT. The V end was cut by 6 bases, the J end by 3 bases, with 9 bases between. This CDR3 has 12 residues.

The chain employs TRBV19 and TRBJ2-7, with D maybe TRBD1 (6 bases). Trimming cost V 3 bases and J 2 bases, with 11 bases left between them. Germline CDR1 reads LNHDA; CDR2 reads SQIVND (reference sequence). The CDR3 is made up of 14 amino acids. CDR3 DNA: TGTGCCAGTAGTATGACAGGCCAAGCCTACGAGCAGTACTTC. It is translated as CASSMTGQAYEQYF.

This clonotype was observed a handful of times. The chain couples TRBV5-1 to TRBJ2-3, with 7 bases matching TRBD2. Trimming at V came to 0 bases and at J to 3 bases, leaving 7 bases not matched to a gene. CDR3 length: 16 amino acids. CDR1 is SGHRS, CDR2 YFSETQ, per germline. CDR3 in amino acids: CASSLEQRGGTDTQYF. For the CDR3, the DNA is TGCGCCAGCAGCTTGGAACAGCGGGGTGGGACAGATACGCAGTATTTT.

This clonotype has just a few counts. This sequence joins TRBV10-3 and TRBJ2-3; 10 bases line up with TRBD2. Germline CDR1 is ENHRY and CDR2 is SYGVKD. This CDR3 has 16 amino acids. V shed 2 bases and J 2 bases; nucleotides not matched to a gene: 4. This CDR3 is CAISEPSGGVTDTQYF. CDR3 nucleotide sequence: TGTGCCATCAGTGAGCCAAGCGGGGGGGTCACAGATACGCAGTATTTT.

This clonotype was recorded a few times. The V call is TRBV29-1, the J call TRBJ2-1; TRBD2 agrees at 9 bases. J was trimmed by 4 bases and V by 0 bases; bases with no gene match: 7. The CDR3 loop spans 16 amino acids. CDR1 is SQVTM and CDR2 is ANQGSEA in the germline V gene. CDR3 protein: CSVEDPETSGYNEQFF. CDR3 coding DNA: TGCAGCGTTGAAGATCCGGAGACTAGCGGTTACAATGAGCAGTTCTTC.

This chain links TRBV7-8 with TRBJ1-1, with no clear D. Trimming took 6 bases from V and 0 from J, leaving 11 bases between them. The CDR3 sequence is 14 residues long. CDR1 is SGHVS and CDR2 is FQNEAQ in the germline V gene. The CDR3 sequence: CASSVGYMNTEAFF. Written as DNA, the CDR3 is TGTGCCAGCAGTGTCGGATATATGAACACTGAAGCTTTCTTT.

A few counts support this clonotype. The chain is built from TRBV7-9 and TRBJ2-5; D assignment may be TRBD1 or TRBD2 (5 bases each). The CDR3 loop spans 14 amino acids. Germline CDR1 reads SEHNR; CDR2 reads FQNEAQ (reference sequence). V was shortened by 3 bases and J by 4 bases, with 12 bases between the two germline ends. CDR3 sequence (DNA): TGTGCCAGCAGCTTCCTGGGACGTGCAGAGACCCAGTACTTC. Translation: CASSFLGRAETQYF.

The chain uses TRBV5-1 and TRBJ2-2; D uncertain. Germline V gene lookup returns CDR1 SGHRS and CDR2 YFSETQ. This CDR3 region has 16 residues. Trimming took 0 bases from V and 6 from J, leaving 15 bases between them. The CDR3 sequence: CASSLAKNAVAGELFF. DNA of the CDR3: TGCGCCAGCAGCTTGGCAAAGAATGCGGTGGCCGGGGAGCTGTTTTTT. The full variable domain, rest sourced from reference TRBV5-1 and TRBJ2-2, is KAGVTQTPRYLIKTRGQQVTLSCSPISGHRSVSWYQQTPGQGLQFLFEYFSETQRNKGNFPGRFSGRQFSNSRSEMNVSTLELGDSALYLCASSLAKNAVAGELFFGEGSRLTVL.

This clonotype was picked up many times. The rearrangement joins TRBV4-3 to TRBJ2-1; a possible D gene is TRBD2 (7 bases). The CDR3 extends over 16 amino acids. The V gene lost 0 bases and the J gene lost 8 bases, with 17 bases spanning the gap. CDR1 is LGHNA, CDR2 YSLEER, per germline. The CDR3 region has the DNA TGCGCCAGCAGCCAAGATTGGGGGGGCGGTGGGGATGAGCAGTTCTTC. Its protein is CASSQDWGGGGDEQFF.

This clonotype occurred a few times. The chain employs TRBV7-6 and TRBJ2-7, with no clear D. V lost 5 bases to trimming and J lost 5 bases, with 13 bases between them. The CDR3 contains 13 residues. Germline V gives CDR1 SGHVS, CDR2 FNYEAQ. CDR3 sequence (DNA): TGTGCCAGCAGCCGCGGCGAGTTCGACGAGCAGTACGTC. Its protein product is CASSRGEFDEQYV.

The chain has TRBV7-2 and TRBJ2-2, with 9 nucleotides matching TRBD2. CDR3 length: 16 amino acids. CDR1 and CDR2 (germline): SGHTA, FQGNSA. The J segment lost 0 bases and the V segment lost 5 bases, leaving 4 bases of the junction unmatched. The CDR3 here is CASSPSGGSNTGELFF. Here the CDR3 DNA reads TGTGCCAGCAGCCCAAGCGGGGGGTCGAACACCGGGGAGCTGTTTTTT. Full variable domain (remainder filled in from reference TRBV7-2 and TRBJ2-2): GAGVSQSPSNKVTEKGKDVELRCDPISGHTALYWYRQSLGQGLEFLIYFQGNSAPDKSGLPSDRFSAERTGGSVSTLTIQRTQQEDSAVYLCASSPSGGSNTGELFFGEGSRLTVL.

V usage is TRBV6-5 and J usage is TRBJ2-3; possible D gene TRBD2, 6 bases. The CDR3 spans 14 residues. Trimming pared 2 bases from V and 7 bases from J, leaving 13 bases between. Germline CDR1 is MNHEY and CDR2 is SVGAGI. This chain's CDR3 is CASSYGTSLNTQYF. The DNA for the CDR3 is TGTGCCAGCAGTTACGGTACTAGCCTCAATACGCAGTATTTT.

This clonotype has a handful of counts. This chain uses TRBV7-8 with TRBJ2-7; TRBD2 matches 11 bases. This CDR3 is built from 14 residues. Trimming at V came to 5 bases and at J to 3 bases, leaving 3 bases not matched to a gene. Germline V CDR1 and CDR2: SGHVS, FQNEAQ. The CDR3 bases are TGTGCCAGCAGCCCCGGACTAGCGGGCTACGAGCAGTACGTC. Translating gives CASSPGLAGYEQYV.

V and J are TRBV18 and TRBJ1-1; the D gene is possibly TRBD1 (6 bases). The CDR3 consists of 14 residues. Trimming took off 4 bases at V and 5 bases at J, with 14 bases between the two ends. Germline V lookup: CDR1 KGHSH, CDR2 LQKENI. The CDR3, as DNA: TGTGCCAGCTCACGGGGCAGGGGAGAAACTGAAGCTTTCTTT. Translation gives CASSRGRGETEAFF.

In this sample, this clonotype turned up a few times. The V call is TRBV6-1, the J call TRBJ2-3; D is unclear. Germline values: CDR1 MNHNS, CDR2 SASEGT. This CDR3 spans 12 amino acids. V lost 2 bases and J 5 bases, leaving 5 bases between the germline ends. CDR3 DNA: TGTGCCAGCAGTGAATATCAAGATACGCAGTATTTT. This gives the protein CASSEYQDTQYF.

This clonotype has more than one count but fewer than ten. This chain connects TRBV12-3 or TRBV12-4 to TRBJ1-3, with D perhaps TRBD1 (6 bases). The CDR3 runs 13 residues. V was pared by 6 bases and J by 4 bases, with 10 bases between. In nucleotides, the CDR3 is TGTGCCAGCAGGTGGACAGCCGGAAACACCATATATTTT. Its translation: CASRWTAGNTIYF.

This clonotype was counted at least ten times. The V gene is TRBV28, the J gene TRBJ1-6; perhaps TRBD1 as D (5 bases). Germline-derived CDR1 and CDR2 are MDHEN and SYDVKM. Trimming shortened V by 10 bases and J by 6 bases, and 10 bases separated the two germline ends. The CDR3 length is 12 residues. CDR3: CATDSSNSPLHF. The CDR3 DNA follows: TGTGCCACCGACAGCAGTAATTCACCCCTCCACTTT.

The rearrangement joins TRBV11-2 to TRBJ2-4, with D unresolved. The ends were cut back, 0 bases at V and 3 bases at J, with 12 bases in the middle. Germline V gives CDR1 SGHAT, CDR2 FQNNGV. The CDR3 extends over 16 amino acids. CDR3 protein: CASSLDLGRNKNIQYF. CDR3 coding DNA: TGTGCCAGCAGCTTAGACCTGGGAAGAAACAAAAACATTCAGTACTTC.

The chain combines TRBV12-3 or TRBV12-4 with TRBJ2-1, with D uncertain. The V end lost 7 bases, the J end lost 6 bases, and 7 bases lay between the germline ends. The CDR3 covers 11 residues. The CDR3 sequence: CASTISNEQFF. As DNA, the CDR3 is TGTGCCAGCACGATATCCAATGAGCAGTTCTTC.

This clonotype was observed a few times. This chain connects TRBV24-1 to TRBJ2-1; D is possibly TRBD1 or TRBD2 (5 bases each). With 9 bases removed from V and 0 bases from J, the gap between germline ends came to 11 bases. This CDR3 comprises 14 residues. Germline V gene lookup returns CDR1 KGHDR and CDR2 SFDVKD. CDR3: CATGDRSSYNEQFF. The CDR3 DNA reads as TGTGCCACCGGGGACCGCAGCTCCTACAATGAGCAGTTCTTC.

This clonotype was seen a handful of times. The chain combines TRBV7-9 with TRBJ1-6; D remains unclear. Trimming pared 0 bases from V and 13 bases from J, leaving 13 bases between. The CDR3 is 14 amino acids. From germline, CDR1 is SEHNR and CDR2 FQNEAQ (reference sequence). In DNA form, the CDR3 reads TGTGCCAGCAGCTTAGCGGTCGGGATGGGTCCCCTCCACTTT. Residues: CASSLAVGMGPLHF.

The chain joins TRBV27 to TRBJ2-5; D may be TRBD1 (6 bases). V lost 8 bases to trimming and J lost 5 bases, with 24 bases between them. The CDR3 covers 16 residues. Germline lookup yields CDR1 MNHEY and CDR2 SMNVEV (reference sequence). CDR3 DNA: TGTGCCAGCCGCCAAACCTCAGGGGAATCAGCGGAGACCCAGTACTTC. This translates into CASRQTSGESAETQYF.